This TCR beta chain was found in a study of blood T cell repertoires in COVID-19. Only in-frame clones appear in the TCRdb table, and some are missing; sequencing was by immunoSEQ multiplex PCR. The repertoire consists of about 56,000 clones, with about four fifths occurring once and the leading ten covering 8.2%. This CDR3 contains 13 residues. The V end lost 6 bases, the J end lost 4 bases, and 12 bases lay between the germline ends. Germline loops: CDR1 MGHDK, CDR2 SYGVNS. The sequenced sample consisted of peripheral blood. This sequence originates from a woman of 80 years or more with acute or convalescent COVID-19. This rearrangement joins TRBV25-1 to TRBJ1-2, with a tentative D call TRBD1 (5 bases). CDR3 sequence reads: CASSQPGGYGYTF. The DNA for the CDR3 is TGTGCCAGCAGCCAACCGGGGGGCTATGGCTACACCTTC.